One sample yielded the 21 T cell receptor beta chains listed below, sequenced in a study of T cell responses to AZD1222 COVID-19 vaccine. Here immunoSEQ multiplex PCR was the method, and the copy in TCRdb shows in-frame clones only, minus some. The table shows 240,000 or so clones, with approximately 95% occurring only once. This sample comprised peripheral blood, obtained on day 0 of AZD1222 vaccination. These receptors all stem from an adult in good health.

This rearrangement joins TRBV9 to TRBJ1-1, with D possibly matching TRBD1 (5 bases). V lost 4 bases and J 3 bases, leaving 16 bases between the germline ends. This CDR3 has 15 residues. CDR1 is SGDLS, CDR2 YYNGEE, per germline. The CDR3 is CASSPRRAMDTEAFF. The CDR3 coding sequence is TGTGCCAGCAGCCCGCGCAGGGCGATGGACACTGAAGCTTTCTTT. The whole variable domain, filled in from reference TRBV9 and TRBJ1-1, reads DSGVTQTPKHLITATGQRVTLRCSPRSGDLSVYWYQQSLDQGLQFLIQYYNGEERAKGNILERFSAQQFPDLHSELNLSSLELGDSALYFCASSPRRAMDTEAFFGQGTRLTVV.

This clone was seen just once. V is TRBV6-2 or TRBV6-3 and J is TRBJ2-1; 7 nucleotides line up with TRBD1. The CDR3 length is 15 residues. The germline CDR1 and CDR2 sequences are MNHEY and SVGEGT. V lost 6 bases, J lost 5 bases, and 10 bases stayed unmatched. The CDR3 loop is CASSPGYRGNNEQFF. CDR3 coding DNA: TGTGCCAGCAGCCCAGGGTACAGGGGCAACAATGAGCAGTTCTTC.

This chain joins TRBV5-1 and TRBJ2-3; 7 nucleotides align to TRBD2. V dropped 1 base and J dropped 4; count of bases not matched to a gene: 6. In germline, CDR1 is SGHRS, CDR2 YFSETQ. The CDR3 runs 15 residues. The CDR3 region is CASSLKAGMADTQYF. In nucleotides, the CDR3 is TGCGCCAGCAGCTTGAAAGCGGGGATGGCAGATACGCAGTATTTT.

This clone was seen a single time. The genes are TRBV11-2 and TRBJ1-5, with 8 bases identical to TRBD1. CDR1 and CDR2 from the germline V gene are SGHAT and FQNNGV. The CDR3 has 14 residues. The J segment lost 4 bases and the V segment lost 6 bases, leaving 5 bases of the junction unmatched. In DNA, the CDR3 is TGTGCCAGCAGTATGGACAGGGCAAATCAGCCCCAGCATTTT. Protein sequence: CASSMDRANQPQHF.

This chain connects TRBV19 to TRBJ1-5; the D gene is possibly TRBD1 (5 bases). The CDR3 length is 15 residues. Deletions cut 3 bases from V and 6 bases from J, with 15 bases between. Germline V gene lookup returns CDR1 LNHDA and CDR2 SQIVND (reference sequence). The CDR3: CASSIGGTFGQPQHF. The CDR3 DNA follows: TGTGCCAGTAGTATTGGTGGGACCTTCGGTCAGCCCCAGCATTTT.

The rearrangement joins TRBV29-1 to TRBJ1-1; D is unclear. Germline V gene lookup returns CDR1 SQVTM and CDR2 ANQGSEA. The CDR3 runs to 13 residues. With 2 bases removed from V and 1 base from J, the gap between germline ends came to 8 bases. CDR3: CSVEQQPNTEAFF. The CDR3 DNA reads TGCAGCGTTGAACAACAGCCGAACACTGAAGCTTTCTTT.

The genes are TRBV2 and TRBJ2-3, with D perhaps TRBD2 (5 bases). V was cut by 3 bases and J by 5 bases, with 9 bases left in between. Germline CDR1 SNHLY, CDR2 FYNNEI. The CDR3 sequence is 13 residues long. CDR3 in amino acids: CASSEGSGDTQYF. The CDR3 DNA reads TGTGCCAGCAGTGAGGGCAGCGGAGATACGCAGTATTTT.

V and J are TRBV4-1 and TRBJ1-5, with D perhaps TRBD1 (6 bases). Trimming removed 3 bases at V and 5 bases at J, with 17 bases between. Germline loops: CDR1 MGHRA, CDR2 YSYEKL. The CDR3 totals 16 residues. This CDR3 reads CASSQGEGVPYQPQHF. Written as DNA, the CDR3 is TGCGCCAGCAGCCAGGGGGAGGGGGTCCCATATCAGCCCCAGCATTTT.

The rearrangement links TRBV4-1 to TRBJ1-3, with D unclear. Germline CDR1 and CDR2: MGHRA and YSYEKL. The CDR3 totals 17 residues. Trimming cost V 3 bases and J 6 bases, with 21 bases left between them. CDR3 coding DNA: TGCGCCAGCAGCCATCGATGGAGGGAACCGTATGAAAACACCATATATTTT. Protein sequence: CASSHRWREPYENTIYF.

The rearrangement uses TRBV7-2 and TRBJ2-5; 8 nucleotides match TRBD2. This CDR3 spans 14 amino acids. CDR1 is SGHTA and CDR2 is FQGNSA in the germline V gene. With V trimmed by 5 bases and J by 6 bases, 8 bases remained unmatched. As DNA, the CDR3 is TGTGCCAGCAGCCCCCGAGGTAGCGGGAAGACCCAGTACTTC. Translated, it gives CASSPRGSGKTQYF.

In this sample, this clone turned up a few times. The CDR3 nucleotides read TGTGCCAGCAGCAAAACGACAGCGCACCTCCTCTACGAGCAGTACTTC. This sequence encodes CASSKTTAHLLYEQYF. The V and J genes are TRBV14 and TRBJ2-7; TRBD1 is a possible D gene (5 bases). This CDR3 region has 16 residues. Germline V gives CDR1 SGHDN, CDR2 FVKESK. Trimming pared 5 bases from V and 3 bases from J, leaving 20 bases between.

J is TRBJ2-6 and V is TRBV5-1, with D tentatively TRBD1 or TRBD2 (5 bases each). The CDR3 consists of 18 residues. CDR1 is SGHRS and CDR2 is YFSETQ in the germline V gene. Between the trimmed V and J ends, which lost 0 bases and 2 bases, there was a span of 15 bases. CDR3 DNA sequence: TGCGCCAGCAGCTTGGTTGGGGGTTTCACACCTGGGGCCAACGTCCTGACTTTC. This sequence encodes CASSLVGGFTPGANVLTF.

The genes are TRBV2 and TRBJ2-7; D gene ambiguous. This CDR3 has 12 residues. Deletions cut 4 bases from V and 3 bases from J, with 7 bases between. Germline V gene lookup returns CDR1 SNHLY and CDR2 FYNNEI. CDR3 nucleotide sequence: TGTGCCAGCAGTGTGATAGTCTACGAGCAGTACTTC. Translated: CASSVIVYEQYF.

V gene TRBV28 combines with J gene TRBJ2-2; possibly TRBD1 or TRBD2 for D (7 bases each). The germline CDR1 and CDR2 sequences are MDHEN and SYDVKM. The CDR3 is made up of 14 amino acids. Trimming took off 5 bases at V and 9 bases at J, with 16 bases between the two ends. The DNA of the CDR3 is TGTGCCAGCAGTGCTCCAGGGGGGGCCTGGGAGCTGTTTTTT. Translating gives CASSAPGGAWELFF. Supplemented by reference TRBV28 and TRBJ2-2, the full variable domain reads DVKVTQSSRYLVKRTGEKVFLECVQDMDHENMFWYRQDPGLGLRLIYFSYDVKMKEKGDIPEGYSVSREKKERFSLILESASTNQTSMYLCASSAPGGAWELFFGEGSRLTVL.

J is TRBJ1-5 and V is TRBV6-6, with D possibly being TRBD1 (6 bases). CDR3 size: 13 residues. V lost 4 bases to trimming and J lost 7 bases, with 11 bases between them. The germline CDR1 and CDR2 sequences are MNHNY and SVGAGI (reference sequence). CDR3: CASSSSDRQPQHF. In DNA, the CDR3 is TGTGCCAGCAGTTCGTCGGACAGACAGCCCCAGCATTTT.

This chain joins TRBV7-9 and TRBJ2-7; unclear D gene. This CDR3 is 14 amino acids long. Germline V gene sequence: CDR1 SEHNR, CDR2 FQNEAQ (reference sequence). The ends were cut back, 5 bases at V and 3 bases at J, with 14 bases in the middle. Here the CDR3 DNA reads TGTGCCAGCAGCCTCTTTGGGGATCACTACGAGCAGTACTTC. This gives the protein CASSLFGDHYEQYF. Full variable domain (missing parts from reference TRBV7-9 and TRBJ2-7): DTGVSQNPRHKITKRGQNVTFRCDPISEHNRLYWYRQTLGQGPEFLTYFQNEAQLEKSRLLSDRFSAERPKGSFSTLEIQRTEQGDSAMYLCASSLFGDHYEQYFGPGTRLTVT.

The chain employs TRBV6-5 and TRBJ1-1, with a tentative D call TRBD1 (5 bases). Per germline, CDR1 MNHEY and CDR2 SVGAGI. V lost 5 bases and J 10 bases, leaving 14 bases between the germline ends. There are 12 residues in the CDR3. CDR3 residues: CASSLDSGRAFF. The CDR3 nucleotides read TGTGCCAGCAGTCTAGATTCAGGGCGAGCTTTCTTT.

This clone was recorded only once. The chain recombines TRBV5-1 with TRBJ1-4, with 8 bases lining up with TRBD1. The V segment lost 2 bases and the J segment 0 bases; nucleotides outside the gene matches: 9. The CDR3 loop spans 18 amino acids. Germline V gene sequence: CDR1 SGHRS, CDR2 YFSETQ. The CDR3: CASSLESGQDATNEKLFF. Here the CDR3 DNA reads TGCGCCAGCAGCTTAGAGTCGGGACAGGACGCAACTAATGAAAAACTGTTTTTT.

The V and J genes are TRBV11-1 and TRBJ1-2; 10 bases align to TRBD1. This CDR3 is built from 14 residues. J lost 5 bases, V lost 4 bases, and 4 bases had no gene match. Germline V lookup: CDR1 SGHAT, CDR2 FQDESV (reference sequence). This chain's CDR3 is CASSSTDRGYGYTF. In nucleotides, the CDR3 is TGTGCCAGCAGCTCAACGGACAGGGGGTATGGCTACACCTTC.

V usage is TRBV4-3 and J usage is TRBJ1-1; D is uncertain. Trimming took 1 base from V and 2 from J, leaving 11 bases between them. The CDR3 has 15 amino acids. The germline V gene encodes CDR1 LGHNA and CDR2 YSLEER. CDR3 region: CASSQAVPGNTEAFF. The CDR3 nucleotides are TGCGCCAGCAGCCAAGCGGTTCCAGGAAACACTGAAGCTTTCTTT.

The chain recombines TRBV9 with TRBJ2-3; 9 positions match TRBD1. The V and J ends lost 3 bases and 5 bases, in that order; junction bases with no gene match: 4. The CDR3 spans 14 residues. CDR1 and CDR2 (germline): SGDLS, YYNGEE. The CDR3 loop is CASSADRGGDTQYF. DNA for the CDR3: TGTGCCAGCAGCGCGGACAGGGGAGGAGATACGCAGTATTTT.